A selection of T cell receptor beta chains follows, all from one sample in a study of a mutant IDH1 vaccine in newly diagnosed glioma. The antigens these receptors bind are not known. Data came from immunoSEQ multiplex PCR; TCRdb stores just in-frame clones and leaves some out. The sample includes roughly 30,000 clones, approximately 82% of them seen just once. The sample consisted of PBMCs, taken from a glioma patient whose treatment included an IDH1 peptide vaccine. Every receptor here comes from a woman in her thirties with glioma. CDR3s include the opening cysteine and the closing phenylalanine or tryptophan. A D gene is named only where the DNA matches it firmly. Where a row states a size, it is once, few, many or the class of an expanded clone; other rows omit it.

>TRBJ2-7|TRBV9|-|-
CASSPDSYEQYF
TGTGCCAGCAGCCCGGACTCCTACGAGCAGTACTTC
>TRBJ1-2|TRBV4-1|-|-
CASSPTETQTSGYTF
TGCGCCAGCAGCCCCACTGAGACACAAACGAGTGGCTACACCTTC
>TRBJ2-2|TRBV10-1|TRBD1|-
CASSESGTGDTGELFF
TGCGCCAGCAGTGAGTCGGGGACAGGGGATACCGGGGAGCTGTTTTTT
>TRBJ2-2|TRBV5-4|-|-
CASSFGGGSGTGELFF
TGTGCCAGCAGCTTCGGGGGCGGGTCGGGGACCGGGGAGCTGTTTTTT
>TRBJ1-1|TRBV5-1|TRBD1|-
CASSRDRNTEAFF
TGCGCCAGCAGTCGGGACAGAAACACTGAAGCTTTCTTT
>TRBJ1-3|TRBV6-6|-|-
CASSYSTSGNTIYF
TGTGCCAGCAGTTACTCGACTTCTGGAAACACCATATATTTT
>TRBJ1-2|TRBV2|-|-
CASSGPGNTF
TGTGCCAGCAGTGGACCTGGGAACACCTTC
>TRBJ1-1|TRBV7-9|-|once
CASSPTNTEAFF
TGTGCCAGCAGCCCTACGAACACTGAAGCTTTCTTT
>TRBJ1-1|TRBV9|TRBD1|once
CASSPTGASNTEAFF
TGTGCCAGCAGCCCTACAGGGGCCTCGAACACTGAAGCTTTCTTT
>TRBJ2-1|TRBV6-5|TRBD2|-
CASSPVERGEREQFF
TGTGCCAGCAGCCCCGTGGAGCGGGGTGAAAGGGAGCAGTTCTTC
>TRBJ1-6|TRBV7-9|-|-
CASSFSGGRSPLHF
TGTGCCAGCAGCTTTAGCGGGGGACGTTCACCCCTCCACTTT
>TRBJ1-1|TRBV5-6|TRBD1|-
CASSWGDSTEAFF
TGTGCCAGCAGCTGGGGGGACAGCACTGAAGCTTTCTTT
>TRBJ2-3|TRBV5-6|-|-
CASSSGLDWADTQYF
TGTGCCAGCAGCTCGGGGCTAGATTGGGCAGATACGCAGTATTTT
>TRBJ2-4|TRBV6-4|-|-
CASSRLAKNIQYF
TGTGCCAGCAGTCGTTTAGCCAAAAACATTCAGTACTTC
>TRBJ1-2|TRBV5-1|-|-
CASSLGTVGIYGYTF
TGCGCCAGCAGCTTGGGCACGGTGGGAATCTATGGCTACACCTTC
>TRBJ1-1|TRBV6-5|-|-
CASSSPPGVDTEAFF
TGTGCCAGCAGTTCGCCGCCGGGGGTGGACACTGAAGCTTTCTTT
>TRBJ1-1|TRBV2|TRBD1|few
CASRGDRGDTEAFF
TGTGCCAGCAGAGGGGACAGGGGGGACACTGAAGCTTTCTTT
>TRBJ1-4|TRBV29-1|-|-
CSVSGANEKLFF
TGCAGCGTTTCCGGGGCTAATGAAAAACTGTTTTTT
>TRBJ2-7|TRBV2|TRBD1|-
CAARQGVDEQYF
TGTGCTGCCCGGCAGGGGGTCGACGAGCAGTACTTC
>TRBJ2-1|TRBV5-6|-|-
CASSSPPGSYNEQFF
TGTGCCAGCAGCTCACCCCCTGGTAGCTACAATGAGCAGTTCTTC
>TRBJ1-6|TRBV6-5|-|-
CASSRREIRNSPLHF
TGTGCCAGCAGCCGCAGGGAGATCAGGAATTCACCCCTCCACTTT
>TRBJ2-2|TRBV4-1|-|-
CASSQESRQGGTGELFF
TGCGCCAGCAGCCAAGAGTCGCGGCAGGGGGGAACCGGGGAGCTGTTTTTT
>TRBJ1-1|TRBV9|TRBD1|-
CASSAQTGGGTEAFF
TGTGCCAGCAGCGCTCAAACAGGGGGCGGCACTGAAGCTTTCTTT
>TRBJ2-7|TRBV13|-|once
CASSLDSAGTYEQYF
TGTGCCAGCAGCCTTGACTCAGCGGGGACATACGAGCAGTACTTC
>TRBJ2-5|TRBV4-1|-|-
CASSFLVGQETQYF
TGCGCCAGCAGCTTCCTAGTGGGCCAAGAGACCCAGTACTTC
>TRBJ1-1|TRBV29-1|TRBD1|few
CSVGDRGHTEAFF
TGCAGCGTTGGGGACAGGGGGCATACTGAAGCTTTCTTT
>TRBJ1-5|TRBV14|-|-
CASSWDPWGPQHF
TGTGCCAGCAGCTGGGATCCGTGGGGGCCCCAGCATTTT
>TRBJ2-7|TRBV2|TRBD2|-
CASSVRTSVGEQYF
TGTGCCAGCAGTGTTAGGACTAGCGTGGGGGAGCAGTACTTC
>TRBJ2-7|TRBV5-6|-|once
CASSAATGPEQYF
TGTGCCAGCAGCGCCGCCACAGGGCCCGAGCAGTACTTC
>TRBJ1-1|TRBV10-3|TRBD1|-
CAISESNRGTEAFF
TGTGCCATCAGTGAGTCGAACAGGGGCACTGAAGCTTTCTTT
>TRBJ2-3|TRBV5-1|-|once
CASRVLGLPDTQYF
TGCGCCAGCAGGGTTCTAGGGCTCCCAGATACGCAGTATTTT
>TRBJ1-6|TRBV30|-|-
CAWEAGFSYNSPLHF
TGTGCCTGGGAGGCAGGTTTCTCCTATAATTCACCCCTCCACTTT
>TRBJ1-4|TRBV7-7|-|-
CASSPTSHSEKLFF
TGTGCTAGCAGCCCGACATCTCACAGTGAAAAACTGTTTTTT
>TRBJ2-2|TRBV4-3|-|-
CASTPRHANTGELFF
TGCGCCAGTACCCCAAGACACGCGAACACCGGGGAGCTGTTTTTT
>TRBJ1-2|TRBV19|-|-
CASSISSRGNYGYTF
TGTGCCAGTAGTATATCCAGCAGGGGAAACTATGGCTACACCTTC
>TRBJ1-5|TRBV7-2|-|-
CASSLHSTVVGQPQHF
TGTGCCAGCAGCCTTCACTCCACAGTCGTGGGTCAGCCCCAGCATTTT